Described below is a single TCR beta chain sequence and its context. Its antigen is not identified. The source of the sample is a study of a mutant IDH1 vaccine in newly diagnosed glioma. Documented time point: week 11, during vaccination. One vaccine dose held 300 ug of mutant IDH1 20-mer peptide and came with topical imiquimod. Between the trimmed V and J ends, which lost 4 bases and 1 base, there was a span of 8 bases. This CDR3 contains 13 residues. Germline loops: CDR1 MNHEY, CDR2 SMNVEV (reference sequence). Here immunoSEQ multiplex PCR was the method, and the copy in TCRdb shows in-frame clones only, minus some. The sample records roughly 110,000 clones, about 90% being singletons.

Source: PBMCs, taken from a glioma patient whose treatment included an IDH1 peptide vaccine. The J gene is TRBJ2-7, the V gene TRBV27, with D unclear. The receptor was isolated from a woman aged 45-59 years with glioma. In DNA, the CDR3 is TGTGCCAGCAGTTACCACGGGTCCTACGAGCAGTACTTC. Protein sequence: CASSYHGSYEQYF.